The sequence of this T cell receptor beta chain was determined in a study of identical twins. Study-level points and caveats: One should note that invariant MAIT and iNKT cells could partly confound zero-insertion analyses. Cross-sectional statistics, not tracking of the same donors, supported the conclusions. Modeled out-of-frame TCR alpha sharing in monozygotic twins fell below observed levels.

TCRdb redid the calling of the 5' RACE reads with MiXCR, one entry per CDR3 protein. Seen here are hundreds of thousands of distinct CDR3 sequences, around 8.1% observed once, and the top ten hold 1.9%. A few counts support this clonotype. The antigen is unknown. The donors were all healthy and Caucasian. The same specimen was also included in a second study, on yellow fever vaccine responses in identical twins.

This sequence was found in a woman aged 18 to 35 in good health. What was sequenced was memory (CD45RO+) T cells sorted from blood.

CDR3 amino acids: CASSRTGDRSYEQYF. Here the CDR3 DNA reads TGCGCCAGCAGCCGTACAGGGGACCGCTCCTACGAGCAGTACTTC. This rearrangement joins TRBV5-1 to TRBJ2-7; 7 nucleotides agree with TRBD1. The length of the CDR3 is 15 residues. Trimming cost V 4 bases and J 0 bases; bases outside gene matches: 7. CDR1 is SGHRS and CDR2 is YFSETQ in the germline V gene. Combining the CDR3 with reference TRBV5-1 and TRBJ2-7 gives the whole variable domain KAGVTQTPRYLIKTRGQQVTLSCSPISGHRSVSWYQQTPGQGLQFLFEYFSETQRNKGNFPGRFSGRQFSNSRSEMNVSTLELGDSALYLCASSRTGDRSYEQYFGPGTRLTVT.